Sequencing of this T cell receptor (beta chain) was carried out in a study of T cell repertoires in cytomegalovirus infection. Study details: CMV epitopes used comprised recently identified HLA-C-restricted ones and well-studied HLA-B-restricted ones. A matching HLA type, together with CMV infection, was signaled by public TCR beta signatures.

One entry per CDR3 protein, called by TCRdb with MiXCR from the reads. The data show around 430,000 distinct CDR3 sequences, with about 42% seen just once and roughly two fifths held by the top ten. With respect to this clonotype: The antigen is undetermined.

The study's findings and limits: The cumulative frequency of public TCR beta families identified carriers of CMV plus the relevant HLA. Predominance within the ex vivo response was attributable to HLA-C-restricted CMV-specific TCR beta clonotypes.

The CDR3 consists of 13 residues. Trimming removed 6 bases from V and 1 base from J, with 9 bases in between. V and J are TRBV12-3 or TRBV12-4 and TRBJ1-2; D unresolved. The sequence was collected from a human donor in good health (CMV status not recorded). Some clones in this sample may be carry-over from other donors' samples. Material: cultured PBMCs, obtained from culture after CMV antigen stimulation. CDR3 sequence (DNA): TGTGCCAGCAGCCCCTCAGTTAACTATGGCTACACCTTC. Encoded protein: CASSPSVNYGYTF.